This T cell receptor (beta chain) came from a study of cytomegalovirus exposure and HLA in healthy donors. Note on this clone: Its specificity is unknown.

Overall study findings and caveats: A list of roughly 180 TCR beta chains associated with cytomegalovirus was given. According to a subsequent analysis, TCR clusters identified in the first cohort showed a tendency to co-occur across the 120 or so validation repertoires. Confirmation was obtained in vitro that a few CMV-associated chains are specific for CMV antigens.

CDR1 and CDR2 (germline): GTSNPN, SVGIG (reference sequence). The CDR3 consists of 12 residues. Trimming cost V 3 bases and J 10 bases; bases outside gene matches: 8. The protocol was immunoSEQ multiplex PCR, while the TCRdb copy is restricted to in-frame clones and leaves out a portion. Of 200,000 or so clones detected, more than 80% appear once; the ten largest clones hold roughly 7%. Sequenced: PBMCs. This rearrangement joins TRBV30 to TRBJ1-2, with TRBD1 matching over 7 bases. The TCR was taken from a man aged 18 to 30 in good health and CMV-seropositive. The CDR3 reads CAWRRGPGVYTF. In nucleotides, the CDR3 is TGTGCCTGGAGAAGGGGGCCAGGGGTCTACACCTTC.